One T cell receptor (beta chain) is described in this entry. The assay was immunoSEQ multiplex PCR, and TCRdb's table has in-frame clones only and misses some. The sample holds tens of thousands of clones; around 95% are singletons and the top ten take roughly 0.37%. The data stem from a study of technical replicates of blood from a few donors. The CDR3 has 14 amino acids. Trimming left V 6 bases short and J 8 bases short, with 17 bases between. Germline V CDR1 and CDR2: LNHNV, YYDKDF (reference sequence). V is TRBV15 and J is TRBJ2-1; TRBD1 might be the D (5 bases). The source material was T cells isolated from PBMCs. This TCR was recovered from a human donor in good health. CDR3 bases: TGTGCCACCAGGATCTCCCAGGGTTTTTATGAGCAGTTCTTC. It yields the protein CATRISQGFYEQFF.